This T cell receptor (beta chain) was observed in a study of blood T cell repertoires in COVID-19. Study in general: T cells, B-cell-depleted T cells, or PBMCs provided the cDNA or gDNA that served as material.

Losses at the gene ends were 4 bases for V and 4 bases for J; bases not matched to a gene: 16. The CDR3 sequence is 18 residues long. Germline CDR1 is SGHRS and CDR2 is YFSETQ. This clone was recorded only once. As processed by the authors: Reference gene primer amplification gave estimated nucleated cell counts. Some clones are missing from TCRdb's copy, which holds only in-frame ones; the method was immunoSEQ multiplex PCR. V and J calls and clone size are as listed in that table; D and trimming were resolved from the DNA. Of about 250,000 clones listed, roughly three quarters are singletons. Input material: peripheral blood. This chain uses TRBV5-1 with TRBJ2-3; TRBD2 matches 9 bases. The clonotype originates from a middle-aged woman with active or convalescent COVID-19. This CDR3 is CASSPLRGGVRTADTQYF. In nucleotides, the CDR3 is TGCGCCAGCAGCCCCTTGCGGGGGGGCGTCCGCACTGCAGATACGCAGTATTTT.